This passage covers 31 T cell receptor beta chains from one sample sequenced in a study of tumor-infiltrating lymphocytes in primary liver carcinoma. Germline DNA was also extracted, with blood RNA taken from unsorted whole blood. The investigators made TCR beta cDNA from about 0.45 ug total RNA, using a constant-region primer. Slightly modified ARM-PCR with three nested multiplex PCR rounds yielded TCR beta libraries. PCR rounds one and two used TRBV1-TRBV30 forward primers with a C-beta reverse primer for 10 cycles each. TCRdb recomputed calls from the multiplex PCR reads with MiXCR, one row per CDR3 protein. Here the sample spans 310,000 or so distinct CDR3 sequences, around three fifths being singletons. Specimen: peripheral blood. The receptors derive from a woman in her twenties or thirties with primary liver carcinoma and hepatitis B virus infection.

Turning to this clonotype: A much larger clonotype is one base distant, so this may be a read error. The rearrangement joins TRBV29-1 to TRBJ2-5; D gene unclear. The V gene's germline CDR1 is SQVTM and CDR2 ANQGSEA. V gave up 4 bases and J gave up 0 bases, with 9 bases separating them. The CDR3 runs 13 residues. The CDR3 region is CSVAAQYQETQYF. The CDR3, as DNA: TGCAGCGTTGCCGCGCAGTACCAAGAGACCCAGTACTTC. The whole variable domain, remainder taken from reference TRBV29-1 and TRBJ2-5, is SAVISQKPSRDICQRGTSLTIQCQVDSQVTMMFWYRQQPGQSLTLIATANQGSEATYESGFVIDKFPISRPNLTFSTLTVSNMSPEDSSIYLCSVAAQYQETQYFGPGTRLLVL.

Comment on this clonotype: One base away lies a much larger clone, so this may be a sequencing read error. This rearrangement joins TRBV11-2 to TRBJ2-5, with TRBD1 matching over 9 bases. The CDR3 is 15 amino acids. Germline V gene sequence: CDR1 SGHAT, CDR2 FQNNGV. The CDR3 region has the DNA TGTGCCAACAGCCCTAGGACAGGGGTAAAGGAGACCCAGTACTTC. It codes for CANSPRTGVKETQYF.

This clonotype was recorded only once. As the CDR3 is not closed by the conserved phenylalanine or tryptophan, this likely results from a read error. The CDR3 region has the DNA TGTGCCAGCAGCCCTATGAACACCGGGGAGCTGTTTTGT. It codes for CASSPMNTGELFC. The chain couples TRBV6-5 to TRBJ2-2; D is ambiguous. Germline CDR1 and CDR2: MNHEY and SVGAGI. This CDR3 is 13 amino acids long. The V gene lost 6 bases and the J gene lost 1 base, with 6 bases spanning the gap.

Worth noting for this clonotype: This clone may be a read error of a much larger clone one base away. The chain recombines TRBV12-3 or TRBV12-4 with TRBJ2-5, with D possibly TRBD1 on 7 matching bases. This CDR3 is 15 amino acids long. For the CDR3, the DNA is TGTGCCAGCAGTACGGAGGGGACAGCCAAAGAGATCCAGTACTTC. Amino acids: CASSTEGTAKEIQYF.

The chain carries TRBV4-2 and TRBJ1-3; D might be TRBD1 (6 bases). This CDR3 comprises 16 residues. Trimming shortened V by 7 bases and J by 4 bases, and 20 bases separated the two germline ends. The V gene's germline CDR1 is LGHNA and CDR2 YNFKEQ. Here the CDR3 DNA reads TGTGCCAGCAACCAGGGTGACAGGAGGTTCGGAAACACCATATATTTT. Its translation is CASNQGDRRFGNTIYF.

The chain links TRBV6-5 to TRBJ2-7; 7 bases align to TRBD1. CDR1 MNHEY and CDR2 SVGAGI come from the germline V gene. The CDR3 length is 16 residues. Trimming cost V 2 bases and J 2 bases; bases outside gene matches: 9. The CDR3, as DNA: TGTGCCAGCAGTTACCGAAGAGGACAGGTTGCCTACGAGCAGTACTTC. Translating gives CASSYRRGQVAYEQYF.

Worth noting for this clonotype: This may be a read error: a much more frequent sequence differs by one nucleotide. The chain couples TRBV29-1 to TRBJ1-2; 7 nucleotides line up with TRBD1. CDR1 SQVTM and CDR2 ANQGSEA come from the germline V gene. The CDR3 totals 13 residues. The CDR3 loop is CRVDQRGQDGYTF. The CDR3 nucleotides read TGCAGAGTTGACCAAAGGGGGCAAGATGGCTACACCTTC. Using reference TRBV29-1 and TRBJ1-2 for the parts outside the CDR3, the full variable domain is SAVISQKPSRDICQRGTSLTIQCQVDSQVTMMFWYRQQPGQSLTLIATANQGSEATYESGFVIDKFPISRPNLTFSTLTVSNMSPEDSSIYLCRVDQRGQDGYTFGSGTRLTVV.

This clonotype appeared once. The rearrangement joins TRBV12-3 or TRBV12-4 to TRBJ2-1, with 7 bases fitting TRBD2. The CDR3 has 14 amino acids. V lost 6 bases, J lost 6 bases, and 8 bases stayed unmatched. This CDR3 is CASRPGRESNEQFF. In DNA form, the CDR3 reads TGTGCCAGCAGGCCCGGGCGGGAGTCCAATGAGCAGTTCTTC.

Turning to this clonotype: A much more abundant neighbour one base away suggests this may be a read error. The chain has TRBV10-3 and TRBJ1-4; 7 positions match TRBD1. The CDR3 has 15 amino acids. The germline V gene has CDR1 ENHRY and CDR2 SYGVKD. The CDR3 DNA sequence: TGTGCCATCGGTGAGGGGGCCCAGAGGAGAGAAAAACTGTTTTTT. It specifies CAIGEGAQRREKLFF.

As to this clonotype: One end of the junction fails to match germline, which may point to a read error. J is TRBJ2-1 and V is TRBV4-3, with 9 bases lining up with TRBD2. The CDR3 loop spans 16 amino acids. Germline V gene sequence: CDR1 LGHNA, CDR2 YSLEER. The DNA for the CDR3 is TGCGCCAGCAGTCGAAACATAGCGGGAGCCAGAGATGAGCAGGTCTTC. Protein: CASSRNIAGARDEQVF.

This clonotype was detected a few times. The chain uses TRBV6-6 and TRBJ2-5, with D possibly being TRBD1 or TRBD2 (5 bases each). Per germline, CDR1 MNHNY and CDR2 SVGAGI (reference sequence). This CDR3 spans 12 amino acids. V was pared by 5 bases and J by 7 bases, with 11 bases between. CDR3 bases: TGTGCCAGCAGTCCTAGGGGAGTGACCCAGTACTTC. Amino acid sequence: CASSPRGVTQYF.

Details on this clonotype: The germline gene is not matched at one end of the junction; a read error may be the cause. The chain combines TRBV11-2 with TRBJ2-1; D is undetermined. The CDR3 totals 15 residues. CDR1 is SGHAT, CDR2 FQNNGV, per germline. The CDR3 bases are TGTGCCCGCAGCTCCGGTTATGGGCCGATCAATGGGCAGTTCTTC. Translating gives CARSSGYGPINGQFF.

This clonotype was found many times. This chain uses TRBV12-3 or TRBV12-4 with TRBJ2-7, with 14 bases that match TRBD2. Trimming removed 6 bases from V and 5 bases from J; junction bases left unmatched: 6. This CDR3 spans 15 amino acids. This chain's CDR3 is CASRGGLAGAHEQYF. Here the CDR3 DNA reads TGTGCCAGCAGAGGGGGACTAGCGGGAGCCCACGAGCAGTACTTC.

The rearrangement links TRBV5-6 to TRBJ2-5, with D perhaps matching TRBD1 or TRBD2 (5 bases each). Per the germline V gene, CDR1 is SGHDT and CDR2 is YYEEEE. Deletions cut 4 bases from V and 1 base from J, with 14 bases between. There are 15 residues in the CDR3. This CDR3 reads CASSRRDHRQETQYF. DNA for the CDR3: TGTGCCAGCAGCCGTCGGGACCATCGCCAAGAGACCCAGTACTTC.

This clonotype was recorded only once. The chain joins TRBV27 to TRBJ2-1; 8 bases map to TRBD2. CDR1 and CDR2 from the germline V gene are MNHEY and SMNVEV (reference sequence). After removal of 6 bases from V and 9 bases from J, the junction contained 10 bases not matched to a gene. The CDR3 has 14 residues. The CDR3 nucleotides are TGTGCCAGCAGCATAAGCGGGAGAGGAGGTGAGCAGTTCTTC. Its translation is CASSISGRGGEQFF.

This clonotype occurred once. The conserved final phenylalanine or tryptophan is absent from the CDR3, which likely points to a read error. CDR3 amino acids: CASSQGSVAKVYEQYY. CDR3 nucleotide sequence: TGCGCCAGCAGCCAGGGTAGCGTAGCCAAAGTCTACGAGCAGTACTAC. The chain has TRBV4-3 and TRBJ2-7; a possible D gene is TRBD2 (5 bases). Looked up from germline, CDR1 is LGHNA and CDR2 is YSLEER. Between the trimmed V and J ends, which lost 3 bases and 3 bases, there was a span of 18 bases. The CDR3 is 16 amino acids.

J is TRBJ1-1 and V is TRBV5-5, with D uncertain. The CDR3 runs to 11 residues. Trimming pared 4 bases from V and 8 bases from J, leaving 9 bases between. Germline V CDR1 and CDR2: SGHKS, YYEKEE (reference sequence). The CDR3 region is CASSTKREAFF. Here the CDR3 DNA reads TGTGCCAGCAGCACGAAACGGGAAGCTTTCTTT.

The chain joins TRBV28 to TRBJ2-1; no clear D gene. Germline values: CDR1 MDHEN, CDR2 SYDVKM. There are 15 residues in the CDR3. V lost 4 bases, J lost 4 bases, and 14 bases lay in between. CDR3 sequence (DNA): TGTGCCAGCAGTTCGAGGAGCCCGATTTACAATGAGCAGTTCTTC. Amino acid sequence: CASSSRSPIYNEQFF.

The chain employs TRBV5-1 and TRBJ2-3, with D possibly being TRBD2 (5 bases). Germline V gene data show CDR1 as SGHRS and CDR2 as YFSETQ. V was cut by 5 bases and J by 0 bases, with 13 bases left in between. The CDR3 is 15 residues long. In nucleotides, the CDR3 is TGCGCCAGCAGAGCCAATGGGGAGAGCACAGATACGCAGTATTTT. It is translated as CASRANGESTDTQYF.

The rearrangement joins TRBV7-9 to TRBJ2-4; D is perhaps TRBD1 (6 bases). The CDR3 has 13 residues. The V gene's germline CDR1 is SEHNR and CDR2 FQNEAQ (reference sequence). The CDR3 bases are TGTGTCGGCAGGCCGGGGCAGGGGAACATTCAGTACTTC. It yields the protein CVGRPGQGNIQYF.

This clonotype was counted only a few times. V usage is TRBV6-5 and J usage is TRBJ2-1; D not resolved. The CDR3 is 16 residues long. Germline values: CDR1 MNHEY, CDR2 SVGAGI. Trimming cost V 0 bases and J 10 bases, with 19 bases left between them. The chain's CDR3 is CASSYSTSSGSKEQFF. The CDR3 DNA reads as TGTGCCAGCAGTTACTCGACGAGTTCCGGATCGAAAGAGCAGTTCTTC.

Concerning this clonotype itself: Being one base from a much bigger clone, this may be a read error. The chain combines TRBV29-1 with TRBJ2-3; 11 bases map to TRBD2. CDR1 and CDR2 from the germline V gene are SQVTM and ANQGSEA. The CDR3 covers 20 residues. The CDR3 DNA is TGCGGCATACTACGAAGGAGTATTTCTCTAGCGGGAGGAGTTACAGATACGCAGTATTTT. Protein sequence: CGILRRSISLAGGVTDTQYF.

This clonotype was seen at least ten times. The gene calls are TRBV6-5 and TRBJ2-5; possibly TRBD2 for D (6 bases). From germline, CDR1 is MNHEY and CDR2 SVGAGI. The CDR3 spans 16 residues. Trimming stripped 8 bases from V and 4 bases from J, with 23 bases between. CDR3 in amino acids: CASGKGTGGVRETQYF. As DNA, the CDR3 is TGTGCCAGCGGGAAAGGAACAGGCGGGGTTAGAGAGACCCAGTACTTC.

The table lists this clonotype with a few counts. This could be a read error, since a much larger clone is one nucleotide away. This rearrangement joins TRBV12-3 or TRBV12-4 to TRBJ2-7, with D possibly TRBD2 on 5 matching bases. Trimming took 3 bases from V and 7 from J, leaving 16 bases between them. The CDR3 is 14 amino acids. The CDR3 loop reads CASSLGSMLSEQYF. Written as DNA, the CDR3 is TGTGCCAGCAGTTTGGGGAGTATGTTGTCGGAGCAGTACTTC.

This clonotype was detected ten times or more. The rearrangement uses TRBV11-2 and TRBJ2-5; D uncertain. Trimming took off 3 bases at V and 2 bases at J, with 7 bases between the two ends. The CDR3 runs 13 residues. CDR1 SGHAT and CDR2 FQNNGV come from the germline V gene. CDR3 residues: CASSFGLQETQYF. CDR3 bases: TGTGCCAGCAGCTTTGGGTTGCAAGAGACCCAGTACTTC.

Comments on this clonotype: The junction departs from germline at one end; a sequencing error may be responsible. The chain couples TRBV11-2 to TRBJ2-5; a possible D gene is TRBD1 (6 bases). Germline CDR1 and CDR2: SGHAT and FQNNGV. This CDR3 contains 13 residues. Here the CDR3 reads CATSRGPQATQYF. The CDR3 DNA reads TGTGCCACCTCCAGGGGACCACAAGCGACCCAGTACTTC.

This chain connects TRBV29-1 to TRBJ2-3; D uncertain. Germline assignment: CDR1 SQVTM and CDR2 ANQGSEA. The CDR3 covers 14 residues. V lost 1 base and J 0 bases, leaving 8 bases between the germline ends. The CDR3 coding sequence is TGCAGCGTTGAAGTTCCATTTAGCACAGATACGCAGTATTTT. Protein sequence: CSVEVPFSTDTQYF.

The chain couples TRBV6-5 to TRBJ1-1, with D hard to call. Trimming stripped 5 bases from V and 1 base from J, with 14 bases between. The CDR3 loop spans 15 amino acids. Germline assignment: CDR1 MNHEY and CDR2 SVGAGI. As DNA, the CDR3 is TGTGCCAGCAGTAGGGATAGGTTACCGAACACTGAAGCTTTCTTT. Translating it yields CASSRDRLPNTEAFF.

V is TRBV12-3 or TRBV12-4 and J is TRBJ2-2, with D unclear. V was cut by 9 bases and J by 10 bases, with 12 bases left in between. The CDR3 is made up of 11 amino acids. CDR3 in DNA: TGTGCCAGGATTTTCGGCGTGGAGCTGTTTTTT. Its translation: CARIFGVELFF.

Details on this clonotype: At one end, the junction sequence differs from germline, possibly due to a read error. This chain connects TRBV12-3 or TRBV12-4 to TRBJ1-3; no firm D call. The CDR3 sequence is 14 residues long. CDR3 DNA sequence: TGTGCCAGCAGTATACCAGGAAGAGGAAACGCCATATATTTT. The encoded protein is CASSIPGRGNAIYF.

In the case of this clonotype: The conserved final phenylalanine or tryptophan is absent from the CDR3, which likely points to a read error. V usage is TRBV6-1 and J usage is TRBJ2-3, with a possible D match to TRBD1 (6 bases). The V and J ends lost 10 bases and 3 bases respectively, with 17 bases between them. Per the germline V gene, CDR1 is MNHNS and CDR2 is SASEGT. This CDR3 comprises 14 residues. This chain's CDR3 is CANSQGPRTDTQYL. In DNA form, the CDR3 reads TGTGCCAACTCGCAGGGGCCCAGAACAGATACGCAGTATTTG.